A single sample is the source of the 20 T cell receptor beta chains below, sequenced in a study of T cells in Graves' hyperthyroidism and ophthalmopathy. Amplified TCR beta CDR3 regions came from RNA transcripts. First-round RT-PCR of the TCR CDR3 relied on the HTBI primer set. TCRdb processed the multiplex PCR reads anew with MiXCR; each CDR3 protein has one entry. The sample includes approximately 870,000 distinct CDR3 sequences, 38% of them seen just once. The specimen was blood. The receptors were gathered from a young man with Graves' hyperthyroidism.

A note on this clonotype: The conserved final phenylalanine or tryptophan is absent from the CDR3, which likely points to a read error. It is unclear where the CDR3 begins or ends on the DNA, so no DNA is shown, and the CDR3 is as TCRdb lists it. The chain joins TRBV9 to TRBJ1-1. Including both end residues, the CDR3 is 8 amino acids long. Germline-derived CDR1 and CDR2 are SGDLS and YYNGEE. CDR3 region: CASTGRAS.

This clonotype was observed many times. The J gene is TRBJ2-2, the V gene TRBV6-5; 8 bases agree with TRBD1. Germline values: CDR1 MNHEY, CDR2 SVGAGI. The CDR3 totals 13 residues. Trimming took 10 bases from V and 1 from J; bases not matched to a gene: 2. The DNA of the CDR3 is TGTGCCACCGGGACAGGGAACACCGGGGAGCTGTTTTTT. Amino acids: CATGTGNTGELFF.

CDR3: CSASSTGFTYEQYF. CDR3 in DNA: TGCAGTGCTAGCTCCACGGGCTTCACCTACGAGCAGTACTTC. This chain links TRBV20-1 with TRBJ2-7; unclear D gene. The ends were cut back, 3 bases at V and 2 bases at J, with 14 bases in the middle. From germline, CDR1 is DFQATT and CDR2 SNEGSKA (reference sequence). The CDR3 is 14 amino acids.

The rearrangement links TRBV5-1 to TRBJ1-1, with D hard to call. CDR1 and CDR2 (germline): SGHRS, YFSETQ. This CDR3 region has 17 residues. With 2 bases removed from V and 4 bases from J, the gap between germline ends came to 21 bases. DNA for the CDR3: TGCGCCAGCAGCTTCTTAATACGGGTCGCGGGTGGCACTGAAGCTTTCTTT. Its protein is CASSFLIRVAGGTEAFF. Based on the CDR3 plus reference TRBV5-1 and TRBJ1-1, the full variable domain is KAGVTQTPRYLIKTRGQQVTLSCSPISGHRSVSWYQQTPGQGLQFLFEYFSETQRNKGNFPGRFSGRQFSNSRSEMNVSTLELGDSALYLCASSFLIRVAGGTEAFFGQGTRLTVV.

CDR3 loop: CSARDLVRTYEQYF. In DNA form, the CDR3 reads TGCAGTGCTAGAGATCTCGTCAGAACCTACGAGCAGTACTTC. This chain uses TRBV20-1 with TRBJ2-7; unclear D gene. The germline V and J ends were trimmed by 0 bases and 2 bases, with 11 bases remaining between them. Germline V gene data show CDR1 as DFQATT and CDR2 as SNEGSKA (reference sequence). This CDR3 is built from 14 residues.

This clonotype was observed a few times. The DNA of the CDR3 is TGTGCCAGCAGCTTGGACGAGGGGCGCAACTACGAGCAGTACTTC. The encoded protein is CASSLDEGRNYEQYF. The V call is TRBV5-5, the J call TRBJ2-7; D tentatively fits TRBD1 or TRBD2 (5 bases each). Germline assignment: CDR1 SGHKS and CDR2 YYEKEE (reference sequence). V was shortened by 0 bases and J by 3 bases, with 13 bases between the two germline ends. The CDR3 is 15 amino acids.

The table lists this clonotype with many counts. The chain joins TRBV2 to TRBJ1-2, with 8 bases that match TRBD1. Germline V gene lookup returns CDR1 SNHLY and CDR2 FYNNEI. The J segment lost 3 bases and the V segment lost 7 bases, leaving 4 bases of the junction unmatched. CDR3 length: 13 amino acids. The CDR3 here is CASIRGRDYGYTF. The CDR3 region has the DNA TGTGCCAGCATCAGGGGGCGCGACTATGGCTACACCTTC.

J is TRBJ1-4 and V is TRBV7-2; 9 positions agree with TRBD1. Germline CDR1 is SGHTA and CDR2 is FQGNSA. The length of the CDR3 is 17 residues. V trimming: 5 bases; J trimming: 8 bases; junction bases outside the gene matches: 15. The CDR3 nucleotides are TGTGCCAGCAGCATACAGGGGGCCGGCGGCCCTCGGGAAAAACTGTTTTTT. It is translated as CASSIQGAGGPREKLFF. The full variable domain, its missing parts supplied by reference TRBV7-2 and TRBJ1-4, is GAGVSQSPSNKVTEKGKDVELRCDPISGHTALYWYRQSLGQGLEFLIYFQGNSAPDKSGLPSDRFSAERTGGSVSTLTIQRTQQEDSAVYLCASSIQGAGGPREKLFFGSGTQLSVL.

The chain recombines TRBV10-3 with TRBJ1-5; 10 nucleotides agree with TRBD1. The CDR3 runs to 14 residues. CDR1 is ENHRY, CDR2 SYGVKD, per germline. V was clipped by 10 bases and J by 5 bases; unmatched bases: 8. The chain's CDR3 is CATGTGDIDQPQHF. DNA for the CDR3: TGTGCCACCGGGACAGGGGACATCGATCAGCCCCAGCATTTT.

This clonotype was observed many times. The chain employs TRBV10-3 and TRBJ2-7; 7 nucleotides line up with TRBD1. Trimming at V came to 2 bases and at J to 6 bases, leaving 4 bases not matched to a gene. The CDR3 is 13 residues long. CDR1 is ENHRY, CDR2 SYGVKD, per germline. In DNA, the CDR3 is TGTGCCATCAGTGAGATAGGGGGCGCCGAGCAGTACTTC. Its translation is CAISEIGGAEQYF.

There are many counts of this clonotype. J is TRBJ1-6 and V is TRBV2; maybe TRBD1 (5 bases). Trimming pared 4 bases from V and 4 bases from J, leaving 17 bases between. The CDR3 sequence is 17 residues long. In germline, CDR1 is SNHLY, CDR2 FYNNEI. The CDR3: CASSGVSQDPYNSPLHF. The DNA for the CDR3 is TGTGCCAGCAGTGGAGTGTCACAGGACCCTTATAATTCACCCCTCCACTTT.

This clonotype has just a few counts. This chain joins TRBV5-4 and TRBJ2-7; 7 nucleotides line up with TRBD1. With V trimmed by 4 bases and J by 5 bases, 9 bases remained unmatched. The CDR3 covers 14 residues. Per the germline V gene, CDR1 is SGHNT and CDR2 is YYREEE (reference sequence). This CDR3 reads CASSNLTGYHEQYF. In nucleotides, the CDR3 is TGTGCCAGCAGCAACCTGACAGGGTACCACGAGCAGTACTTC. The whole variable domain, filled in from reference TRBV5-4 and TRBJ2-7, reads ETGVTQSPTHLIKTRGQQVTLRCSSQSGHNTVSWYQQALGQGPQFIFQYYREEENGRGNFPPRFSGLQFPNYSSELNVNALELDDSALYLCASSNLTGYHEQYFGPGTRLTVT.

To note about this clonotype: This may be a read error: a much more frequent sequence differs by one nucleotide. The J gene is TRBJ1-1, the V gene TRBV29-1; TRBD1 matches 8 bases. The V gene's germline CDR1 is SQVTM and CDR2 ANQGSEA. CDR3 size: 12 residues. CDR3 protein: CGATTGAGVAFF. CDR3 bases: TGCGGCGCCACGACAGGGGCTGGAGTAGCTTTCTTT.

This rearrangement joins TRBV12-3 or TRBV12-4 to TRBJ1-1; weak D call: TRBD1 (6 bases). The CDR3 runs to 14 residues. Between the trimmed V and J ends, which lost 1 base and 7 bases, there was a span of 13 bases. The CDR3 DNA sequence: TGTGCCAGCAGTTTAGGAACAGGGACGTATGAAGCTTTCTTT. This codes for CASSLGTGTYEAFF.

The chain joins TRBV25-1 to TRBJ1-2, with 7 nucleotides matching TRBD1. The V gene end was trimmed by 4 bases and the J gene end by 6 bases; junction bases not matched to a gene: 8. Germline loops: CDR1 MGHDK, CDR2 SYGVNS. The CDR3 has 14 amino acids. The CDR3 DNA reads TGTGCCAGCAGTGTTCCGGGACAGACCGATGGCTACACCTTC. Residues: CASSVPGQTDGYTF.

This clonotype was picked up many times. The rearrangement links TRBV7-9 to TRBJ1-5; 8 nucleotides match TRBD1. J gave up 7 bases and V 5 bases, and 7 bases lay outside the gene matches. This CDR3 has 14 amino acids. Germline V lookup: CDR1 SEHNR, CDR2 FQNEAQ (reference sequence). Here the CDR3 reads CASSLGQGTQPQHF. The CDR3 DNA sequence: TGTGCCAGCAGCCTCGGACAGGGTACCCAGCCCCAGCATTTT.

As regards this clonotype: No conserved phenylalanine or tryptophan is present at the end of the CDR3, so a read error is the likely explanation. CDR3 coding DNA: TGTGCCAGCAGCTTACCCCAGGGGAACACTGAAGCTTTCCTT. It encodes CASSLPQGNTEAFL. V is TRBV11-3 and J is TRBJ1-1, with D possibly TRBD1 on 5 matching bases. Germline CDR1 reads SGHNT; CDR2 reads YENEEA. V was shortened by 2 bases and J by 1 base, with 8 bases between the two germline ends. The length of the CDR3 is 14 residues.

CDR3 sequence (DNA): TGTGCCAGTAAGGAGGGGGGGCTGAACACTGAAGCTTTCTTT. Translating it yields CASKEGGLNTEAFF. J is TRBJ1-1 and V is TRBV19; perhaps TRBD1 as D (6 bases). The CDR3 runs 14 residues. V was trimmed by 7 bases and J by 0 bases, leaving 12 bases between them. The germline V gene has CDR1 LNHDA and CDR2 SQIVND (reference sequence).

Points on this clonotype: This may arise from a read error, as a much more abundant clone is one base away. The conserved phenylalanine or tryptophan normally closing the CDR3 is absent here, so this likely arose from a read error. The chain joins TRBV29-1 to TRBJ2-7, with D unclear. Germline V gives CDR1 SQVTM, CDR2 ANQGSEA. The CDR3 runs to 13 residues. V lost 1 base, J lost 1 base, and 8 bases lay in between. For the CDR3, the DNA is TGCAGCGTTGAAGTGACGGCTTCCTACGAGCAGTACCTC. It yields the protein CSVEVTASYEQYL.

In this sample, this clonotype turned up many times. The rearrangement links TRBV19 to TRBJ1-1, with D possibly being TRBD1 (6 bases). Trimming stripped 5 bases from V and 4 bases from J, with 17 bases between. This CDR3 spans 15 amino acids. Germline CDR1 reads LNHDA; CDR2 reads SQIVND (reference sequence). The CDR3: CASSLGDTLGTEAFF. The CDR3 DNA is TGTGCCAGTAGTCTGGGGGACACTCTGGGCACTGAAGCTTTCTTT.